This T cell receptor (beta chain) was captured by sequencing in a study of somatic mutations in cytotoxic T cells in rheumatoid arthritis. The CDR3 has 16 amino acids. Unmatched junction bases numbered 11, after V lost 10 bases and J lost 0 bases. Germline V gene data show CDR1 as SNHLY and CDR2 as FYNNEI. Overall study findings and caveats: For rheumatoid arthritis patients, the slight TRBV07 underrepresentation lacked multiple-comparison adjustment. Exceedance of 20% of CD8+ cells by the largest CD8+ clone occurred in about an eighth of the roughly 60 patients. Only rheumatoid arthritis patients, not healthy controls, showed CD8+ clonality increasing with age.

Blood donors served as healthy controls; their median age was about 50 years (range roughly 21-75), and roughly 60% were female. For this clone: Its target is unknown.

The table came from immunoSEQ multiplex PCR; TCRdb's copy has only in-frame clones and leaves some out. The sample lists under 20,000 clones, 86% occurring once. This TCR was sampled from a man aged 35 to 55 in good health. The chain couples TRBV2 to TRBJ1-4, with 7 bases matching TRBD1. Sequences were obtained from CD8+ T cells sorted from blood. This CDR3 reads CATETYRGATNEKLFF. CDR3 nucleotides: TGTGCCACCGAGACTTACAGGGGAGCAACTAATGAAAAACTGTTTTTT.